Below are 30 T cell receptor beta chains sequenced from a single sample in a study of T-cell reconstitution after alpha-beta-depleted transplantation in children. Unique molecular identifiers were incorporated during preparation of the TCRbeta library. One entry per CDR3 protein, called by TCRdb with MiXCR from the PCR reads. The repertoire consists of about 410,000 distinct CDR3 sequences, with roughly 20% occurring once and the leading ten covering over 3.5%. Sequences were derived from PBMCs from the stem cell graft donor, sampled from the stem cell graft. These receptors came from a human donor who donated a stem cell graft to a child with acute myeloid leukemia.

The sample holds one count of this clonotype. The chain joins TRBV5-1 to TRBJ2-5; TRBD2 agrees at 10 bases. V was clipped by 4 bases and J by 2 bases; unmatched bases: 2. The CDR3 spans 14 residues. The germline V gene has CDR1 SGHRS and CDR2 YFSETQ. Here the CDR3 reads CASSAAGGQETQYF. The CDR3 DNA sequence: TGCGCCAGCAGCGCAGCGGGAGGGCAAGAGACCCAGTACTTC.

This clonotype appeared a few times. The J gene is TRBJ2-5, the V gene TRBV11-3, with TRBD2 matching over 10 bases. With 6 bases clipped from V and 7 bases from J, the junction kept 5 bases outside the gene matches. CDR3 size: 13 residues. Looked up from germline, CDR1 is SGHNT and CDR2 is YENEEA. The CDR3 DNA is TGTGCCAGCAGTCAAAGCGGGAGGGGGACCCAGTACTTC. Encoded protein: CASSQSGRGTQYF.

The chain employs TRBV5-1 and TRBJ2-1, with 8 bases matching TRBD1. From germline, CDR1 is SGHRS and CDR2 YFSETQ. Trimming took 3 bases from V and 6 from J; bases not matched to a gene: 2. The CDR3 runs to 13 residues. The CDR3 nucleotides read TGCGCCAGCAGCTGGACAGGGTTCAATGAGCAGTTCTTC. It specifies CASSWTGFNEQFF.

This clonotype came up many times. The V gene is TRBV12-3 or TRBV12-4, the J gene TRBJ2-1; 11 bases align to TRBD1. Germline trimming cut 6 bases from V and 6 bases from J; bases unmatched to any gene: 7. There are 15 residues in the CDR3. The CDR3 region has the DNA TGTGCCAGCAGGACCCCGGGACAGGGGGGCAATGAGCAGTTCTTC. This codes for CASRTPGQGGNEQFF.

The table lists this clonotype with a few counts. This sequence joins TRBV10-3 and TRBJ2-7, with a possible D match to TRBD2 (5 bases). Trimming removed 0 bases at V and 0 bases at J, with 12 bases between. This CDR3 is built from 16 residues. Looked up from germline, CDR1 is ENHRY and CDR2 is SYGVKD. The CDR3: CAISESSGRNSYEQYF. The CDR3 DNA follows: TGTGCCATCAGTGAGTCAAGCGGCCGTAACTCCTACGAGCAGTACTTC.

This sequence joins TRBV11-2 and TRBJ2-2, with 14 bases fitting TRBD2. The CDR3 is 18 residues long. V dropped 5 bases and J dropped 3; count of bases not matched to a gene: 8. Germline-derived CDR1 and CDR2 are SGHAT and FQNNGV. CDR3 sequence (DNA): TGTGCCAGCAGCATGAAGGGACTAGCGGGAGAATACACCGGGGAGCTGTTTTTT. It translates to CASSMKGLAGEYTGELFF.

This clonotype has only a few counts. The chain carries TRBV28 and TRBJ2-4; D is perhaps TRBD1 (5 bases). Germline V gives CDR1 MDHEN, CDR2 SYDVKM. The CDR3 runs 16 residues. The ends were cut back, 6 bases at V and 2 bases at J, with 17 bases in the middle. CDR3 bases: TGTGCCAGCAGCTTTGGCGCGAGGACAACCAAAAACATTCAGTACTTC. Translation gives CASSFGARTTKNIQYF.

V is TRBV24-1 and J is TRBJ2-3; 8 nucleotides line up with TRBD2. The CDR3 loop spans 15 amino acids. V trimming: 1 base; J trimming: 4 bases; junction bases outside the gene matches: 3. CDR1 and CDR2 (germline): KGHDR, SFDVKD. The CDR3 region has the DNA TGTGCCACCAGTGATTTCGCGGGAGGCGCAGATACGCAGTATTTT. Translated, it gives CATSDFAGGADTQYF.

V usage is TRBV28 and J usage is TRBJ2-1; 9 bases are a match to TRBD1. This CDR3 comprises 15 residues. V shed 6 bases, J shed 5 bases, and the junction held 8 bases outside the gene matches. Germline CDR1 MDHEN, CDR2 SYDVKM. The CDR3 loop is CASSLGDRADNEQFF. In DNA, the CDR3 is TGTGCCAGCAGCCTAGGGGACAGGGCAGACAATGAGCAGTTCTTC.

The chain uses TRBV28 and TRBJ2-1; tentatively, D is TRBD2 (6 bases). The length of the CDR3 is 16 residues. V was pared by 5 bases and J by 3 bases, with 17 bases between. Germline V gene sequence: CDR1 MDHEN, CDR2 SYDVKM. CDR3 bases: TGTGCCAGCAGTCCAAGGGAGACTAGGGGCTACAATGAGCAGTTCTTC. Amino acids: CASSPRETRGYNEQFF.

The chain employs TRBV5-5 and TRBJ1-2, with D unresolved. Trimming removed 1 base at V and 7 bases at J, with 14 bases between. Germline V CDR1 and CDR2: SGHKS, YYEKEE (reference sequence). This CDR3 is 14 amino acids long. CDR3 sequence (DNA): TGTGCCAGCAGCTTGTCTAGGGCCGCGGGTGGCTACACCTTC. Its translation is CASSLSRAAGGYTF.

This clonotype has more than one count but fewer than ten. The rearrangement links TRBV7-6 to TRBJ2-1, with 8 bases fitting TRBD2. The V segment lost 4 bases and the J segment 6 bases; nucleotides outside the gene matches: 14. Germline values: CDR1 SGHVS, CDR2 FNYEAQ. The CDR3 runs to 17 residues. The DNA for the CDR3 is TGTGCCAGCAGCTACGTTTCCCTGCCGGGAGGGCCCAATGAGCAGTTCTTC. Protein: CASSYVSLPGGPNEQFF. The entire variable domain, with the rest obtained from reference TRBV7-6 and TRBJ2-1, is as follows: GAGVSQSPRYKVTKRGQDVALRCDPISGHVSLYWYRQALGQGPEFLTYFNYEAQQDKSGLPNDRFSAERPEGSISTLTIQRTEQRDSAMYRCASSYVSLPGGPNEQFFGPGTRLTVL.

V gene TRBV6-2 or TRBV6-3 combines with J gene TRBJ2-1; the match to TRBD2 covers 16 bases. Germline trimming cut 6 bases from V and 7 bases from J; bases unmatched to any gene: 18. The CDR3 has 20 residues. Germline V gene data show CDR1 as MNHEY and CDR2 as SVGEGT. Here the CDR3 reads CASSTRQGLAGGPSRNEQFF. CDR3 in DNA: TGTGCCAGCAGCACACGACAGGGACTAGCGGGAGGGCCCTCTCGGAATGAGCAGTTCTTC.

The chain uses TRBV7-2 and TRBJ2-3, with 15 nucleotides matching TRBD2. J gave up 6 bases and V 1 base, and 2 bases lay outside the gene matches. The germline V gene encodes CDR1 SGHTA and CDR2 FQGNSA. This CDR3 has 16 amino acids. The DNA of the CDR3 is TGTGCCAGCAGCTTAGGGGGACTAGCGGGAGGTGATACGCAGTATTTT. This encodes CASSLGGLAGGDTQYF.

This clonotype was counted ten times or more. The V call is TRBV29-1, the J call TRBJ2-7; D is uncertain. The germline CDR1 and CDR2 sequences are SQVTM and ANQGSEA. Trimming removed 7 bases from V and 5 bases from J, with 6 bases in between. This CDR3 has 9 amino acids. The CDR3 DNA sequence: TGCAGCGCCCGTCACGAGCAGTACTTC. Translation: CSARHEQYF.

V is TRBV6-1 and J is TRBJ2-3; 9 bases are a match to TRBD2. The junction had 6 bases not matched to a gene; V was cut back by 5 bases and J by 3 bases. Germline loops: CDR1 MNHNS, CDR2 SASEGT. The CDR3 loop spans 15 amino acids. As DNA, the CDR3 is TGTGCCAGCAGTAAAATAGCGGGAGTGACAGATACGCAGTATTTT. This codes for CASSKIAGVTDTQYF.

Ten or more counts support this clonotype. V gene TRBV7-6 combines with J gene TRBJ2-2; D unresolved. The CDR3 has 15 amino acids. CDR1 is SGHVS, CDR2 FNYEAQ, per germline. Trimming removed 5 bases from V and 4 bases from J, with 14 bases in between. The CDR3 DNA follows: TGTGCCAGCAGCCTTACCTTAAGAGGCACCGGGGAGCTGTTTTTT. It encodes CASSLTLRGTGELFF.

J is TRBJ2-3 and V is TRBV20-1, with 7 bases fitting TRBD2. V gave up 1 base and J gave up 1 base; unmatched junction bases: 8. CDR3 length: 16 residues. Germline CDR1 is DFQATT and CDR2 is SNEGSKA (reference sequence). CDR3 bases: TGCAGTGCTAGAGGGGCGGGGGTCAGTGGCACAGATACGCAGTATTTT. Translating it yields CSARGAGVSGTDTQYF.

This chain links TRBV4-1 with TRBJ2-6; weak D call: TRBD1 (5 bases). The CDR3 is 19 residues long. The V end lost 0 bases, the J end lost 0 bases, and 15 bases lay between the germline ends. CDR1 and CDR2 from the germline V gene are MGHRA and YSYEKL. The CDR3 region is CASSQDWGSLSSGANVLTF. In DNA form, the CDR3 reads TGCGCCAGCAGCCAAGATTGGGGCAGCTTATCCTCTGGGGCCAACGTCCTGACTTTC.

The rearrangement uses TRBV12-3 or TRBV12-4 and TRBJ1-1; D remains unclear. The V and J ends lost 5 bases and 0 bases respectively, with 13 bases between them. This CDR3 has 15 amino acids. This CDR3 reads CASSTTGPLNTEAFF. Written as DNA, the CDR3 is TGTGCCAGCAGTACTACCGGGCCCTTGAACACTGAAGCTTTCTTT.

The chain has TRBV28 and TRBJ2-3; 8 bases match TRBD1. Germline assignment: CDR1 MDHEN and CDR2 SYDVKM. This CDR3 contains 17 residues. Losses at the gene ends were 4 bases for V and 2 bases for J; bases not matched to a gene: 11. DNA for the CDR3: TGTGCCAGCAGTTGCAAGCCGGGACAGGACCTCACAGATACGCAGTATTTT. Translating gives CASSCKPGQDLTDTQYF. Together with reference TRBV28 and TRBJ2-3, the CDR3 gives the full variable domain: DVKVTQSSRYLVKRTGEKVFLECVQDMDHENMFWYRQDPGLGLRLIYFSYDVKMKEKGDIPEGYSVSREKKERFSLILESASTNQTSMYLCASSCKPGQDLTDTQYFGPGTRLTVL.

The chain is built from TRBV12-3 or TRBV12-4 and TRBJ2-3; TRBD2 matches 8 bases. This CDR3 comprises 16 residues. V shed 2 bases, J shed 6 bases, and the junction held 10 bases outside the gene matches. The CDR3 DNA sequence: TGTGCCAGCAGTTTAACCGGGACTAGTGCGGTTGATACGCAGTATTTT. Amino acids: CASSLTGTSAVDTQYF.

Only a few counts were recorded for this clonotype. The rearrangement uses TRBV10-2 and TRBJ1-1; 8 positions match TRBD1. Trimming cost V 9 bases and J 5 bases; bases outside gene matches: 14. The germline CDR1 and CDR2 sequences are WSHSY and SAAADI. This CDR3 contains 15 residues. The CDR3 nucleotides read TGCGCCAGTGGACAGGGTGTTGAAAAAGGGACTGAAGCTTTCTTT. Protein sequence: CASGQGVEKGTEAFF.

The chain has TRBV7-9 and TRBJ2-7; maybe TRBD1 (5 bases). The CDR3 extends over 13 amino acids. V was cut by 5 bases and J by 2 bases, with 10 bases left in between. Germline V gene data show CDR1 as SEHNR and CDR2 as FQNEAQ (reference sequence). DNA of the CDR3: TGTGCCAGCAGCCCCAAGGGGCCCTACGAGCAGTACTTC. It codes for CASSPKGPYEQYF.

The chain joins TRBV7-8 to TRBJ2-7; TRBD2 agrees at 11 bases. The CDR3 sequence is 15 residues long. CDR1 SGHVS and CDR2 FQNEAQ come from the germline V gene. After removal of 3 bases from V and 7 bases from J, the junction contained 8 bases not matched to a gene. The CDR3 region has the DNA TGTGCCAGCAGCTTTCTCACTAGCGGGGGCAGTGAGCAGTACTTC. Translating it yields CASSFLTSGGSEQYF.

Only a few counts were recorded for this clonotype. V usage is TRBV24-1 and J usage is TRBJ2-3; 7 bases line up with TRBD2. This CDR3 has 15 residues. The germline V gene encodes CDR1 KGHDR and CDR2 SFDVKD. V was pared by 7 bases and J by 4 bases, with 10 bases of the junction left unmatched. The CDR3 reads CATSVAGLGPDTQYF. The CDR3 DNA is TGTGCCACCAGCGTAGCGGGCCTGGGGCCAGATACGCAGTATTTT.

The chain has TRBV20-1 and TRBJ2-1, with TRBD2 as a possible D gene (5 bases). The germline gives CDR1 DFQATT, CDR2 SNEGSKA (reference sequence). This CDR3 comprises 15 residues. Trimming left V 5 bases short and J 10 bases short, with 24 bases between. DNA of the CDR3: TGCAGTGCTCATACGACCCTGATAGGACTTGTCGAGCAGTTCTTC. Encoded protein: CSAHTTLIGLVEQFF.

V is TRBV27 and J is TRBJ2-6; D is uncertain. The CDR3 consists of 17 residues. Per germline, CDR1 MNHEY and CDR2 SMNVEV (reference sequence). V lost 5 bases and J lost 0, with 14 bases in between. The CDR3 reads CASSPLIGPSGANVLTF. CDR3 bases: TGTGCCAGCAGTCCCCTAATAGGGCCCTCTGGGGCCAACGTCCTGACTTTC.

The table lists this clonotype with a few counts. This chain connects TRBV6-2 or TRBV6-3 to TRBJ2-5, with a tentative D call TRBD2 (5 bases). Trimming stripped 1 base from V and 3 bases from J, with 9 bases between. Germline CDR1 reads MNHEY; CDR2 reads SVGEGT. The CDR3 sequence is 14 residues long. The CDR3 DNA reads as TGTGCCAGCAGTTACTGGTGGACTGAAGAGACCCAGTACTTC. It is translated as CASSYWWTEETQYF.

A few counts support this clonotype. The chain joins TRBV5-1 to TRBJ1-2; weak D call: TRBD1 (6 bases). The germline CDR1 and CDR2 sequences are SGHRS and YFSETQ. V dropped 3 bases and J dropped 7 bases, with 10 bases sitting between them. The CDR3 loop spans 12 amino acids. The CDR3 protein is CASSSTGSGYTF. In DNA, the CDR3 is TGCGCCAGCAGCTCGACAGGTTCTGGCTACACCTTC.